This T cell receptor (beta chain) was retrieved from a study of Graves' ophthalmopathy and Graves' hyperthyroidism. Patients with other autoimmune diseases, uncontrolled infections, pregnancy or lactation were excluded. Fresh peripheral blood, over 9.5 ml, was the PBMC source. Germline V gene data show CDR1 as KGHSH and CDR2 as LQKENI. The CDR3 extends over 15 amino acids. After removal of 2 bases from V and 5 bases from J, the junction contained 5 bases not matched to a gene. TCR beta CDR3 regions were amplified from RNA transcripts. The workflow started with a first-round RT-PCR run with HTBI primers and then moved on to a second-round multiplex PCR. MiXCR was run by TCRdb on the multiplex PCR reads, yielding one entry per CDR3 protein. The data hold about 170,000 distinct CDR3 sequences, with roughly 37% observed a single time.

The source of this sequence is a woman aged 40 to 49 with Graves' ophthalmopathy. J is TRBJ1-1 and V is TRBV18, with 10 bases fitting TRBD1. The sample comprised peripheral blood. The CDR3 spells CASSPDGTGETEAFF. The CDR3 DNA sequence: TGTGCCAGCTCACCAGATGGGACAGGGGAGACTGAAGCTTTCTTT.